The next 18 T cell receptor beta chains were all read from a single sample in a study of T cell responses to AZD1222 COVID-19 vaccine. Profiling relied on immunoSEQ multiplex PCR, and the TCRdb table lists in-frame clones only, not all of them. The data contain approximately 30,000 clones, roughly 73% of them singletons. Sequencing was performed on peripheral blood, taken on day 0 of AZD1222 vaccination. Receptors were obtained from an adult in good health.

The V gene is TRBV7-3, the J gene TRBJ2-1; D is unclear. There are 14 residues in the CDR3. V gave up 5 bases and J gave up 9 bases, with 17 bases separating them. Germline CDR1 is SGHTA and CDR2 is FQGTGA. The CDR3 bases are TGTGCCAGCAGCGCCACGACAAGACTGGGTGAGCAGTTCTTC. Its translation is CASSATTRLGEQFF.

The chain combines TRBV7-9 with TRBJ1-2; no clear D gene. V dropped 6 bases and J dropped 5 bases, with 13 bases sitting between them. The CDR3 sequence is 13 residues long. Germline loops: CDR1 SEHNR, CDR2 FQNEAQ (reference sequence). The CDR3: CASSSGNLYGYTF. The CDR3 DNA sequence: TGTGCCAGCAGTTCCGGGAACCTTTATGGCTACACCTTC.

The J gene is TRBJ2-7, the V gene TRBV7-9; D remains ambiguous. The germline V gene encodes CDR1 SEHNR and CDR2 FQNEAQ (reference sequence). Trimming took 1 base from V and 6 from J, leaving 10 bases between them. The CDR3 is 13 amino acids. The CDR3 sequence: CASSLVILPEQYF. CDR3 sequence (DNA): TGTGCCAGCAGCTTAGTCATTCTCCCCGAGCAGTACTTC.

The rearrangement joins TRBV6-5 to TRBJ2-3, with D tentatively TRBD2 (6 bases). The CDR3 totals 15 residues. CDR1 is MNHEY, CDR2 SVGAGI, per germline. The V gene lost 6 bases and the J gene lost 4 bases, with 17 bases spanning the gap. The CDR3 bases are TGTGCCAGCAGAAAAAGCGGGCAAGGGTCAGATACGCAGTATTTT. As protein: CASRKSGQGSDTQYF.

The rearrangement joins TRBV19 to TRBJ2-1; 9 bases line up with TRBD2. Germline V gene data show CDR1 as LNHDA and CDR2 as SQIVND (reference sequence). This CDR3 has 15 amino acids. The trim removed 1 base at V and 6 bases at J, leaving 4 bases unmatched. The CDR3 DNA follows: TGTGCCAGTAGTATAGGGCGGGGGGGCTCCAATGAGCAGTTCTTC. Translating it yields CASSIGRGGSNEQFF.

The chain is built from TRBV18 and TRBJ1-1; D is ambiguous. Germline assignment: CDR1 KGHSH and CDR2 LQKENI. Between the trimmed V and J ends, which lost 0 bases and 0 bases, there was a span of 11 bases. This CDR3 contains 16 residues. CDR3 bases: TGTGCCAGCTCACCACCTCAATTGAGAGTGAACACTGAAGCTTTCTTT. Its translation is CASSPPQLRVNTEAFF.

A few counts support this clone. The genes are TRBV25-1 and TRBJ1-1; 7 positions match TRBD1. Trimming removed 3 bases from V and 2 bases from J; junction bases left unmatched: 9. Germline lookup yields CDR1 MGHDK and CDR2 SYGVNS. This CDR3 has 16 amino acids. The DNA of the CDR3 is TGTGCCAGCAGTGACTTCAGGGGGACAGCTAACACTGAAGCTTTCTTT. This codes for CASSDFRGTANTEAFF.

A single count supports this clone. The J gene is TRBJ1-1, the V gene TRBV7-2, with a tentative D call TRBD1 (6 bases). Germline V gives CDR1 SGHTA, CDR2 FQGNSA. The CDR3 spans 13 residues. The V gene lost 4 bases and the J gene lost 8 bases, with 14 bases spanning the gap. CDR3 nucleotides: TGTGCCAGCAGCTCGATAAAGACAGGAGAAGCTTTCTTT. It encodes CASSSIKTGEAFF.

The V gene is TRBV10-3, the J gene TRBJ2-1; 8 bases are a match to TRBD2. V shed 6 bases and J 5 bases; nucleotides not matched to a gene: 6. From germline, CDR1 is ENHRY and CDR2 SYGVKD. The CDR3 length is 14 residues. CDR3 sequence: CAIRPDSGNNEQFF. The CDR3 DNA follows: TGTGCCATCAGGCCAGATAGCGGGAACAATGAGCAGTTCTTC.

This clone came up once. The chain carries TRBV30 and TRBJ2-2, with 13 positions matching TRBD2. CDR1 and CDR2 from the germline V gene are GTSNPN and SVGIG (reference sequence). J was trimmed by 0 bases and V by 3 bases; bases with no gene match: 10. The CDR3 has 19 amino acids. This CDR3 is CAWSLGLAGNIANTGELFF. The CDR3 DNA reads TGTGCCTGGAGCCTGGGACTAGCGGGGAACATTGCGAACACCGGGGAGCTGTTTTTT.

V gene TRBV5-4 combines with J gene TRBJ2-5; D is unclear. V was shortened by 1 base and J by 5 bases, with 3 bases between the two germline ends. The CDR3 spans 11 residues. The germline CDR1 and CDR2 sequences are SGHNT and YYREEE (reference sequence). CDR3 DNA: TGTGCCAGCAGCTTGCAGGAGACCCAGTACTTC. This translates into CASSLQETQYF.

The V gene is TRBV6-5, the J gene TRBJ1-4, with D unclear. Trimming shortened V by 2 bases and J by 3 bases, and 4 bases separated the two germline ends. The germline V gene encodes CDR1 MNHEY and CDR2 SVGAGI. There are 13 residues in the CDR3. CDR3 in amino acids: CASSYAANEKLFF. CDR3 DNA: TGTGCCAGCAGTTACGCCGCTAATGAAAAACTGTTTTTT.

V usage is TRBV10-1 and J usage is TRBJ1-5; D is perhaps TRBD1 (5 bases). This CDR3 contains 13 residues. V lost 8 bases and J lost 3, with 11 bases in between. Per the germline V gene, CDR1 is WNHNN and CDR2 is SYGVQD (reference sequence). This CDR3 reads CASQQESNQPQHF. For the CDR3, the DNA is TGCGCCAGCCAACAGGAGTCCAATCAGCCCCAGCATTTT.

This chain joins TRBV11-1 and TRBJ1-3; D unresolved. The V gene lost 2 bases and the J gene lost 0 bases, with 5 bases spanning the gap. The CDR3 consists of 14 residues. Per the germline V gene, CDR1 is SGHAT and CDR2 is FQDESV (reference sequence). The DNA of the CDR3 is TGTGCCAGCAGCTTACGGTACTCTGGAAACACCATATATTTT. Amino acid sequence: CASSLRYSGNTIYF.

The CDR3 spells CASSLDRGLANEKLFF. In nucleotides, the CDR3 is TGTGCCAGCAGCTTGGACAGGGGTTTGGCTAATGAAAAACTGTTTTTT. The genes are TRBV5-8 and TRBJ1-4; 7 positions agree with TRBD1. The CDR3 has 16 amino acids. From germline, CDR1 is SGHTS and CDR2 YDEGEE. V trimming: 0 bases; J trimming: 3 bases; junction bases outside the gene matches: 5.

The chain couples TRBV7-9 to TRBJ2-3; no firm D call. Germline values: CDR1 SEHNR, CDR2 FQNEAQ (reference sequence). The CDR3 extends over 15 amino acids. Between the trimmed V and J ends, which lost 1 base and 2 bases, there was a span of 10 bases. The DNA for the CDR3 is TGTGCCAGCAGCTTAGTTTCGGGCGCCACAGATACGCAGTATTTT. Its translation is CASSLVSGATDTQYF.

The chain has TRBV27 and TRBJ2-1, with 9 bases that match TRBD2. The V gene end was trimmed by 6 bases and the J gene end by 5 bases; junction bases not matched to a gene: 17. Germline V CDR1 and CDR2: MNHEY, SMNVEV (reference sequence). CDR3 size: 18 residues. The CDR3 reads CASRSYLRGLAGHNEQFF. DNA of the CDR3: TGTGCCAGCAGATCATATCTTAGGGGGCTAGCGGGACACAATGAGCAGTTCTTC.

This rearrangement joins TRBV28 to TRBJ2-1; 14 bases are shared with TRBD2. The CDR3 covers 16 residues. CDR1 and CDR2 from the germline V gene are MDHEN and SYDVKM. Trimming at V came to 7 bases and at J to 12 bases, leaving 14 bases not matched to a gene. CDR3 DNA sequence: TGTGCCAGCACCCAACCCACCGGGACTAGCGGGAGACGGCAGTTCTTC. This gives the protein CASTQPTGTSGRRQFF.